A selection of T cell receptor beta chains follows, all from one sample in a study of cytomegalovirus exposure and HLA in healthy donors. Using immunoSEQ multiplex PCR, the repertoire was profiled, and TCRdb retains in-frame clones only, with some absent. The sample comprises more than 95,000 clones, about 76% of which are singletons, and roughly 13% rests with the top ten. The sample was PBMCs. The receptors come from a woman aged 60-75 years in good health and CMV-seropositive. CDR3s include the opening cysteine and the closing phenylalanine or tryptophan. Each record gives: D gene, V gene, clone size, J gene, CDR3 protein. A D gene is named only where the DNA matches it firmly. Clone sizes are given selectively: once, few, many, or a class where the clone is expanded.

TRBD1	TRBV4-1	NA	TRBJ2-3	CASSAQGADTQYF
TRBD2	TRBV7-3	once	TRBJ2-5	CASSLPQAGVAETQYF
NA	TRBV27	NA	TRBJ2-6	CASGLDSTRSGANVLTF
NA	TRBV9	few	TRBJ2-1	CASSVAVKNNEQFF
NA	TRBV9	NA	TRBJ1-6	CASSVGGGDNSPLHF
NA	TRBV18	NA	TRBJ1-1	CASSQRQEMNTEAFF
NA	TRBV7-9	few	TRBJ1-1	CASSLGANTEAFF
NA	TRBV5-1	once	TRBJ2-1	CASSLEERPRNNEQFF
TRBD1	TRBV6-6	NA	TRBJ1-5	CASRTGTGGNQPQHF
NA	TRBV15	NA	TRBJ1-4	CATSRDGAGLNEKLFF
TRBD2	TRBV5-1	NA	TRBJ2-3	CASSPGGAADTQYF
TRBD2	TRBV4-1	few	TRBJ2-5	CASSQEPGGETQYF
NA	TRBV2	NA	TRBJ2-1	CASSERGAYNEQFF
NA	TRBV14	NA	TRBJ2-1	CASSQVAGSYNEQFF
TRBD2	TRBV18	NA	TRBJ2-7	CASSPTTSKPYEQYF
NA	TRBV18	NA	TRBJ1-3	CASSPIQVAREGNTIYF
TRBD1	TRBV7-9	NA	NA	CASSFGQGAGYEQYF
TRBD1	TRBV7-2	few	TRBJ1-2	CASSLVPKQGNGYTF
TRBD1	TRBV7-8	NA	TRBJ2-7	CASSSDRANEQYF
TRBD2	TRBV7-2	NA	TRBJ2-3	CASSLGGRARDTQYF
NA	TRBV6-1	NA	TRBJ2-2	CASSEALSYTGELFF
NA	TRBV27	NA	TRBJ2-2	CASSYRRQTQNTGELFF
NA	TRBV7-6	few	TRBJ2-7	CASSFRRSSYEQYF
NA	TRBV30	NA	TRBJ1-3	CAWSVQGFYPIYF
TRBD1	TRBV5-8	NA	TRBJ2-6	CASSTGAVAFSGANVLTF
NA	TRBV19	NA	TRBJ1-1	CASSPTLFAEAFF
NA	TRBV30	NA	TRBJ1-2	CAWRRTENYGYTF
NA	TRBV11-2	NA	TRBJ1-1	CASSLGGVRRTEAFF
NA	TRBV5-5	once	TRBJ2-7	CASSSAPGHKTYEQYF
TRBD1	TRBV6-1	NA	TRBJ1-2	CAGHRGLNYGYTF
TRBD2	TRBV9	NA	TRBJ2-5	CASSVGTSGRGVSLETQYF
NA	TRBV18	NA	TRBJ2-7	CASSPSGPAEGEQYF
NA	TRBV25-1	NA	TRBJ1-5	CASSGQMPHQPQHF
NA	TRBV5-1	NA	TRBJ2-7	CASSAGPNYEQYF
NA	TRBV19	NA	TRBJ1-2	CASSRTRTTANYGYTF
NA	TRBV7-2	NA	TRBJ2-5	CASSLWRGQETQYF
TRBD1	TRBV5-5	NA	TRBJ2-1	CASSSGTGVTNEQFF
TRBD1	TRBV6-1	NA	TRBJ1-1	CASSGNRGRGTEAFF
NA	TRBV29-1	NA	TRBJ1-2	CSVDKTALWGYTF
NA	TRBV6-1	NA	TRBJ1-2	CASSGGGTKGYTF
NA	TRBV2	once	TRBJ1-2	CASSLGGEGYTF
NA	TRBV27	NA	TRBJ1-1	CASRKQQGWDTEAFF
NA	TRBV6-5	NA	TRBJ2-3	CASRDTGSTDTQYF
TRBD1	TRBV5-4	NA	TRBJ2-1	CASSASGQGAEEQFF
TRBD1	TRBV19	NA	TRBJ1-5	CASSIDLRPQGDRIYSNQPQHF
TRBD1	TRBV13	once	TRBJ2-5	CASSDYRGQETQYF
TRBD1	TRBV6-1	NA	TRBJ1-6	CASSHPGQGNSPLHF
NA	TRBV15	once	TRBJ2-3	CATSRVGRRVTDTQYF
TRBD1	TRBV7-9	NA	TRBJ2-7	CASSLRQGPYEQYF
NA	TRBV7-6	once	TRBJ2-1	CASSLDQYNEQFF
NA	TRBV19	NA	TRBJ2-2	CASTPFWGGAGELFF